This T cell receptor (beta chain) emerged from a study of blood T cell repertoires in COVID-19. Study summary: Samples came from the United States, Italy and Spain, spanning acute and convalescent COVID-19. T cells, B-cell-depleted T cells, or PBMCs supplied cDNA or gDNA.

Trimming shortened V by 7 bases and J by 3 bases, and 19 bases separated the two germline ends. CDR1 is MDHEN and CDR2 is SYDVKM in the germline V gene. The CDR3 totals 16 residues. The table came from immunoSEQ multiplex PCR; TCRdb's copy has only in-frame clones and leaves some out. The profile covers roughly 400,000 clones, with approximately 89% appearing a single time and over 2% taken by the ten largest. The sample taken for sequencing was peripheral blood. V and J are TRBV28 and TRBJ2-1; tentative D call: TRBD2 (5 bases). This clonotype was obtained from a woman aged 60 to 75 with COVID-19, enrolled during active disease. The CDR3 sequence is CASTKGVDGFYNEQFF. The CDR3 nucleotides read TGTGCCAGCACCAAGGGAGTCGACGGATTCTACAATGAGCAGTTCTTC.